These T cell receptor beta chains were read from a single sample in a study of monozygotic twins with inflammatory bowel disease. TCRdb reprocessed the 5' RACE reads, keeping one entry per CDR3 protein, no DNA. The sample holds approximately 150,000 distinct CDR3 sequences. Sequenced material: blood. The receptors stem from a human donor with ulcerative colitis or Crohn's disease, or a healthy co-twin of an affected twin (not recorded which). The CDR3 runs from the conserved cysteine through the conserved F or W. Each record gives: J gene, V gene, CDR3 length, CDR3 protein.

>TRBJ2-2|TRBV20-1|15
CSASGRVGDTGELFF
>TRBJ2-5|TRBV23-1|14
CASSQSEGGETQYF
>TRBJ1-5|TRBV25-1|15
CASSEPDRRNQPQHF
>TRBJ2-7|TRBV5-1|15
CASSLTGGRGHEQYF
>TRBJ1-3|TRBV6-1|15
CASSARGTSGNTIYF
>TRBJ2-2|TRBV20-1|14
CSARPGGNTGELFF
>TRBJ2-2|TRBV5-1|14
CASSPGGNTGELFF
>TRBJ2-3|TRBV5-1|17
CASSLEGIAGNTDTQYF
>TRBJ2-7|TRBV27|13
CASSLLAGAEQYF
>TRBJ2-5|TRBV3-1|16
CASSPTQGAGEETQYF
>TRBJ1-4|TRBV12-3/TRBV12-4|16
CASTRDGGLTNEKLFF
>TRBJ2-3|TRBV5-5|17
CASSLVRGRKSTDTQYF
>TRBJ1-4|TRBV15|15
CATSREGATNEKLFF
>TRBJ1-1|TRBV6-5|14
CASSYFGENTEAFF
>TRBJ1-4|TRBV20-1|15
CSARDFPVGSEKLFF
>TRBJ2-7|TRBV5-1|14
CASSLAGGYYEQYF
>TRBJ2-1|TRBV18|14
CASSPLESYNEQFF
>TRBJ1-4|TRBV19|14
CASSLRRTNEKLFF
>TRBJ1-5|TRBV12-3/TRBV12-4|15
CASSFSGRLNQPQHF
>TRBJ2-3|TRBV7-3|13
CASSSASTDTQYF
>TRBJ1-5|TRBV3-1|15
CASSQGEDRGKPQHF
>TRBJ1-2|TRBV6-1|15
CASSDLRPPGDGYTF
>TRBJ2-5|TRBV6-5|15
CASRLGTDRRGTQYF
>TRBJ2-6|TRBV10-3|12
CAISPGANVLTF
>TRBJ2-3|TRBV20-1|12
CRSSGSTDTQYF
>TRBJ2-5|TRBV4-2|17
CASSQEPGTAFDETQYF
>TRBJ2-1|TRBV20-1|14
CSASLGLAGEKQFF
>TRBJ2-1|TRBV9|17
CASSFRGAGDSYNEQFF
>TRBJ1-5|TRBV12-3/TRBV12-4|14
CASNPGLGGQPQHF
>TRBJ2-1|TRBV7-9|13
CASSSPQNNEQFF
>TRBJ2-7|TRBV4-2|15
CASSPFGSSSYEQYF
>TRBJ2-1|TRBV7-9|16
CASSLGLADPLHEQFF
>TRBJ2-3|TRBV18|14
CASSPPRLTDTQYF
>TRBJ1-2|TRBV20-1|11
CSAYRVDGYTF
>TRBJ2-7|TRBV3-1|16
CASSPDGVTNSYEQYF
>TRBJ2-2|TRBV7-2|16
CASSRSSGGATGELFF
>TRBJ1-5|TRBV12-3/TRBV12-4|14
CASTTFRGVQPQHF
>TRBJ1-2|TRBV4-1|14
CASSLETGSYGYTF
>TRBJ1-2|TRBV5-1|13
CASSLEPGDGYTF
>TRBJ2-7|TRBV28|16
CASSLPSLLHPYEQYF
>TRBJ1-2|TRBV30|13
CAWTDRSGGGYTF
>TRBJ1-1|TRBV7-2|13
CASSLRRGTEAFF
>TRBJ2-6|TRBV5-1|21
CASSLEGTGVAIISGANVLTF
>TRBJ2-1|TRBV20-1|15
CSARKLRLVDNEQFF
>TRBJ1-2|TRBV27|13
CASSPHLRNGYTF
>TRBJ1-2|TRBV27|14
CASSYRGRNYGYTF
>TRBJ2-1|TRBV2|13
CASDPGVANEQFF
>TRBJ2-3|TRBV7-2|15
CASSLQRGGGDTQYF